The TCR beta chain under discussion was sequenced for a study of T cells after yellow fever vaccination. Whole-study context: Those fractions that held only low numbers of cells were prepared using the SMART-Seq v4 Ultra Low Input RNA kit. Overall study findings and caveats: Booster sampling recovered most clones from primary vaccination (under 97% CD4, approximately 90% CD8). The study found a weaker secondary response that peaked faster, day 5 versus 15.

Looked up from germline, CDR1 is DFQATT and CDR2 is SNEGSKA (reference sequence). The V end lost 4 bases, the J end lost 7 bases, and 10 bases lay between the germline ends. The CDR3 is 12 residues long. This clonotype was seen only a few times. As yet, its antigen is unknown. TCR cDNA, made by 5'RACE template switching, carried an added universal primer site and UMIs. TCRdb re-analysed the 5' RACE reads in MiXCR, keeping a single row per CDR3 protein. The table records approximately 260,000 distinct CDR3 sequences, over 10% of them present only once. Sequencing was performed on CD4+ T cells sorted from PBMCs, taken 45 days after the yellow fever booster vaccination. The chain carries TRBV20-1 and TRBJ2-2; D possibly corresponds to TRBD2 (7 bases). The receptor's source is a man aged 25 to 40 who received the YFV17D yellow fever vaccine. CDR3 region: CSANREGGELFF. Here the CDR3 DNA reads TGCAGTGCTAACAGGGAGGGCGGGGAGCTGTTTTTT.